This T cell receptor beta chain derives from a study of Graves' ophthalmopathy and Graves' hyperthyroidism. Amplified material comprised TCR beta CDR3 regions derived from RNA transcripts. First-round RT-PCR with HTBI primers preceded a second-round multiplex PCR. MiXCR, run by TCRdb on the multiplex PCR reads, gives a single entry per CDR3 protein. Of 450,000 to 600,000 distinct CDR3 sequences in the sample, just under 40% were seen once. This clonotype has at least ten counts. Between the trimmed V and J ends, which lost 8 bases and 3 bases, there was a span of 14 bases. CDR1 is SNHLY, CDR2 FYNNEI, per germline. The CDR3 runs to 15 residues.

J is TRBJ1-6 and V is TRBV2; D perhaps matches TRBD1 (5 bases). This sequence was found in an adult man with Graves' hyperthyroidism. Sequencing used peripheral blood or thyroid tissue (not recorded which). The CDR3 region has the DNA TGTGCCAGCTGCAGGGAAACCAGCTATAATTCACCCCTCCACTTT. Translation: CASCRETSYNSPLHF.